This T cell receptor (beta chain) was sequenced in a study of T cells in Graves' hyperthyroidism and ophthalmopathy. RNA transcripts were the template for amplifying TCR beta CDR3 regions. The HTBI primer set was used in a first-round RT-PCR of the TCR CDR3. Each CDR3 protein is one row after TCRdb ran MiXCR on the multiplex PCR reads. The repertoire has some 510,000 distinct CDR3 sequences, under 25% of them found once; the top ten carry about 25%. CDR1 MNHNS and CDR2 SASEGT come from the germline V gene. The CDR3 totals 14 residues. Points on this clonotype: With a much larger clone just one base away, this may be a read error.

This receptor was taken from a young man with Graves' hyperthyroidism. The chain employs TRBV6-1 and TRBJ1-5, with D unresolved. Sequenced input: blood. In DNA form, the CDR3 reads TGTGCCCGCAGGACGCGGTGGGACAATCAGCCCCAGCATTTT. It translates to CARRTRWDNQPQHF.